In this sample, the clone carrying this T cell receptor beta chain turned up many times. This sample was taken from a study of blood T cells in healthy people across ages. The J segment lost 3 bases and the V segment lost 3 bases, leaving 6 bases of the junction unmatched. Germline V lookup: CDR1 DFQATT, CDR2 SNEGSKA (reference sequence). This CDR3 region has 15 residues. Sample-barcoded 5' priming and a J-beta primer mix drove a second PCR of about 6 to 12 cycles. TCRdb re-derived calls from the 5' RACE reads in MiXCR, one entry per CDR3 protein. The sample contains 1.5 million to 2 million distinct CDR3 sequences, about 28% of which appear only once.

The chain employs TRBV20-1 and TRBJ2-7, with 12 bases fitting TRBD2. This sequence was found in a woman aged 25 to 39 in good health. Material: blood. The DNA of the CDR3 is TGCAGTGCTAGTGGGAAGACTAGCGGGAGCTACGAGCAGTACTTC. It is translated as CSASGKTSGSYEQYF.